This entry is about one T cell receptor beta chain. Per the germline V gene, CDR1 is ENHRY and CDR2 is SYGVKD. Trimming stripped 0 bases from V and 7 bases from J, with 6 bases between. The CDR3 loop spans 12 amino acids. The data derive from a study of early T cells in non-severe SARS-CoV-2 infection. Unique molecular identifiers tagged individual cDNA molecules. TCRdb reanalysed the 5' RACE reads using MiXCR and keeps one entry per CDR3 protein. Among about 81,000 distinct CDR3 sequences listed, 5.5% to 7.5% were seen once. The source material was whole blood. V and J are TRBV10-3 and TRBJ2-5; D is ambiguous. The sequence was obtained from an adult who was a healthcare worker with PCR-confirmed SARS-CoV-2 infection or an uninfected control (not recorded which). This CDR3 is CAISESSGTQYF. The CDR3 DNA reads TGTGCCATCAGTGAGTCGTCGGGGACCCAGTACTTC.